This TCR beta chain was identified in a study of CD8 T cells in Susac syndrome (dated by TCRdb to the late 2010s). As for the study more broadly: Repertoire sequencing was used to test whether CD8+ T cell activation and differentiation in Susac syndrome was antigen driven. General conclusions and limits of the study: The TCR sequencing and HLA analysis was acknowledged to have included a relatively small number of individuals.

CDR1 and CDR2, per the germline V gene, are SQVTM and ANQGSEA. The CDR3 starts with the cysteine, ends with the phenylalanine, and has 11 residues. The entry retains the CDR3 DNA only, 33 bases that are in frame from base 1. After removal of 5 bases from V and 8 bases from J, the junction retains 4 bases not matched to a gene. Peripheral blood CD8+ and CD4+ T cells from healthy donors, Susac syndrome patients and multiple sclerosis patients were profiled by high-throughput TCR beta sequencing. Healthy donors were included as age- and sex-matched controls. Bulk CD8+ and CD4+ T cells were purified by magnetic negative isolation, whereas CD8+ TEMRA cells were enriched by FACS. Blood was collected in EDTA tubes and processed within 24 hours, with PBMCs isolated through density gradient centrifugation. PBMCs intended for TCR sequencing were frozen in liquid nitrogen and were later thawed in a 37 degrees C water bath. The sorted or isolated CD4+, CD8+ and CD8+ TEMRA cells reached a purity of at least 90%.

In the case of this clonotype: Its target antigen remains unknown. No base quality values were provided; no much bigger clone lies one nucleotide off.

RNA was extracted using the RNeasy kit, and roughly 0.5 to 1 microgram was reverse transcribed with random hexamers. The immunoSEQ multiplex PCR assay, covering 54 Vbeta and 13 Jbeta segments, was used to amplify TCR beta CDR3 regions. PCR amplification bias was corrected by using a synthetic template baseline for primer optimization and computational correction. Per the source publication's procedure: Reads were annotated to V, D and J genes according to IMGT and were analyzed with immunoSEQ Analyzer, with only productive sequences retained. Clonality was calculated as one minus the Shannon entropy normalized by log2 of the number of productive unique sequences. Public and private clones were assessed among the 100 most prevalent clones of each patient and control. Clones were defined as Susac-specific if absent from the healthy and MS cohorts, from approximately 1,100 published viral clones and from other ImmuneACCESS disease sequences. Using fastp at Q25 and MiXCR, TCRdb reprocessed the public reads and kept productive beta chains. Here each entry gathers all rows of one CDR3 protein and keeps the most common genes and DNA. The V and J calls come from TCRdb's annotation, not from the publication. The sample contains approximately 190,000 distinct CDR3 sequences, approximately 93% of them found a single time. The ten largest clones add up to around 0.1% of the sample.

This clonotype originated in a human donor in good health. The chain is assembled from TRBV29-1 and TRBJ1-1, with TRBD1 identical over 8 junction bases. The sample was CD4+ T cells from PBMCs. The nucleotides read TGCAGCGTTCTTAGACAGGGGGAAGCTTTCTTT. This yields the protein CSVLRQGEAFF.